This T cell receptor (beta chain) comes out of a study of blood T cell repertoires in COVID-19. For the study at large: Spain, Italy and the United States supplied samples that represented acute and convalescent COVID-19. PBMCs, B-cell-depleted T cells, or T cells provided the cDNA or gDNA that made up the material.

Trimming at V came to 6 bases and at J to 5 bases, leaving 12 bases not matched to a gene. CDR3 length: 15 amino acids. CDR1 SGHTA and CDR2 FQGTGA come from the germline V gene. Libraries were prepared by immunoSEQ multiplex PCR; TCRdb keeps only in-frame clonotypes and omits some of them. The table includes almost 200,000 clones, around four fifths detected once. The chain recombines TRBV7-3 with TRBJ1-1; TRBD1 matches 7 bases. The TCR comes from a man aged 55-75 years with COVID-19, enrolled during active disease. Sequenced material: peripheral blood. The CDR3: CASRPNGQAGTEAFF. Written as DNA, the CDR3 is TGTGCCAGCAGACCAAACGGACAGGCGGGTACTGAAGCTTTCTTT.